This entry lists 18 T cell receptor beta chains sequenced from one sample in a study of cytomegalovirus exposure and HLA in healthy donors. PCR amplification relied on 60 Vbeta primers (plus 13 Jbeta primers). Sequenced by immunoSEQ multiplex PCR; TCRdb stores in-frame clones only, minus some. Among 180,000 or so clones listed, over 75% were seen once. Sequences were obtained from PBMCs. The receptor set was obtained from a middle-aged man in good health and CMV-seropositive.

CDR3 amino acids: CASRPDRNTNEKLFF. The CDR3 region has the DNA TGTGCCAGCAGACCCGACAGGAATACTAATGAAAAACTGTTTTTT. The chain joins TRBV2 to TRBJ1-4, with a possible D match to TRBD1 (6 bases). CDR3 length: 15 residues. Germline V gene data show CDR1 as SNHLY and CDR2 as FYNNEI. The ends were cut back, 6 bases at V and 2 bases at J, with 13 bases in the middle.

The CDR3 reads CASSYRSSTGGLLRTDTQYF. The CDR3 nucleotides are TGCGCCAGCAGCTATCGGAGCTCGACGGGGGGTTTACTTCGCACAGATACGCAGTATTTT. The rearrangement links TRBV4-1 to TRBJ2-3; 7 bases agree with TRBD2. Trimming removed 5 bases from V and 1 base from J; junction bases left unmatched: 21. Germline values: CDR1 MGHRA, CDR2 YSYEKL. This CDR3 has 20 amino acids.

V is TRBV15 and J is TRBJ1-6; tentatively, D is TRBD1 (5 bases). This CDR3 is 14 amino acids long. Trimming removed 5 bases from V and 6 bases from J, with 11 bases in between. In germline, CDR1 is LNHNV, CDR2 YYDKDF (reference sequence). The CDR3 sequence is CATSQTDSNSPLHF. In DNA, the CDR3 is TGTGCCACCAGCCAGACAGATTCTAATTCACCCCTCCACTTT.

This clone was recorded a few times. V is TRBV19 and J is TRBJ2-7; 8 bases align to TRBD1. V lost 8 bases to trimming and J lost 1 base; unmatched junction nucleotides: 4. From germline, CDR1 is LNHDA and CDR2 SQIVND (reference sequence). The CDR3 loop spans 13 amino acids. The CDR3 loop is CASGTGVSYEQYF. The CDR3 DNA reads TGTGCCAGTGGGACAGGCGTTTCCTACGAGCAGTACTTC.

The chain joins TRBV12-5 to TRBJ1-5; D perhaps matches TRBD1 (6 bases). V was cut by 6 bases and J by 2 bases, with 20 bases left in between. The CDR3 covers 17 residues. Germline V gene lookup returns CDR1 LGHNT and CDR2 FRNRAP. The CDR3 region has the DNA TGTGCTAGTGGAAGGGGTAGACAGGTCCATGGCAATCAGCCCCAGCATTTT. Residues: CASGRGRQVHGNQPQHF.

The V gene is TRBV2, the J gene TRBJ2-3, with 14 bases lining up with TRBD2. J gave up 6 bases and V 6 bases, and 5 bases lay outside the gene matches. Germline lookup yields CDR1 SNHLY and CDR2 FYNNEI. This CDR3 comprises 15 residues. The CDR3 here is CASSLGLAGVDTQYF. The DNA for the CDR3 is TGTGCCAGCAGCTTGGGACTAGCGGGGGTCGATACGCAGTATTTT.

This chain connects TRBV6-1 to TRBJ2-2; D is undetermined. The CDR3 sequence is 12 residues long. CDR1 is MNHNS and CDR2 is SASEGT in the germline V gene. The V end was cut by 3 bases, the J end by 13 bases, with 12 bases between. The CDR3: CASSESRVVLFF. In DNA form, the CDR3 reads TGTGCCAGCAGTGAGAGTCGAGTGGTGCTGTTTTTT.

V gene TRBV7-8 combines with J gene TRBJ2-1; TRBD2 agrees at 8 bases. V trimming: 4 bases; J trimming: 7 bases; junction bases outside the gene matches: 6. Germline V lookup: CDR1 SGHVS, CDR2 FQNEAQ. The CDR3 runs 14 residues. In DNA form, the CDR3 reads TGTGCCAGCAGCTCCCGGGAGGGAGTGAATGAGCAGTTCTTC. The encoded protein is CASSSREGVNEQFF.

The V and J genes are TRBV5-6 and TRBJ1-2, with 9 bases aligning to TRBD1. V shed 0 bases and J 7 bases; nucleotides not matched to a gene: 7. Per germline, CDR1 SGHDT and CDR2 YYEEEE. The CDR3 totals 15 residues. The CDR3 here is CASSLVTGGVSGYTF. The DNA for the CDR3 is TGTGCCAGCAGCTTGGTCACAGGGGGCGTGAGTGGCTACACCTTC.

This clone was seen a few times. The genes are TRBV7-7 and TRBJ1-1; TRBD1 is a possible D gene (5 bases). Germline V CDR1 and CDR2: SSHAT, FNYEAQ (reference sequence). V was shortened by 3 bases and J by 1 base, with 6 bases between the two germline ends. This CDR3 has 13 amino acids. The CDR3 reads CASSLTENTEAFF. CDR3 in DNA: TGTGCCAGCAGCTTGACAGAGAACACTGAAGCTTTCTTT.

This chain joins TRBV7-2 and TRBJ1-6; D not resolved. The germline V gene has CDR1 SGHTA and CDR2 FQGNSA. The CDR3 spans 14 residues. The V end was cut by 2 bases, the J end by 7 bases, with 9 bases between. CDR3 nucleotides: TGTGCCAGCAGCTTATTACAGAACAATTCACCCCTCCACTTT. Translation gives CASSLLQNNSPLHF. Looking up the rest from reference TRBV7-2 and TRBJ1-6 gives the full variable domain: GAGVSQSPSNKVTEKGKDVELRCDPISGHTALYWYRQSLGQGLEFLIYFQGNSAPDKSGLPSDRFSAERTGGSVSTLTIQRTQQEDSAVYLCASSLLQNNSPLHFGNGTRLTVT.

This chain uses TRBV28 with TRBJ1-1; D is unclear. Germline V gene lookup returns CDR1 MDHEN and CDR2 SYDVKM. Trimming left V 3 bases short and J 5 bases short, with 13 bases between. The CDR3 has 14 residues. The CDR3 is CASSLTGSGTEAFF. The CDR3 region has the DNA TGTGCCAGCAGTTTGACCGGGAGTGGTACTGAAGCTTTCTTT.

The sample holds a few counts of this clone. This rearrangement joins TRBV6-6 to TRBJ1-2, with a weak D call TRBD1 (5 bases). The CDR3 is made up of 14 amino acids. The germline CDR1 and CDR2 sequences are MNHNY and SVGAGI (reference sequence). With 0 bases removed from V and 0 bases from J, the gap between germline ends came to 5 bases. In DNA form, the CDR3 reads TGTGCCAGCAGTTACTCGACAGCTAACTATGGCTACACCTTC. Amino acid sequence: CASSYSTANYGYTF.

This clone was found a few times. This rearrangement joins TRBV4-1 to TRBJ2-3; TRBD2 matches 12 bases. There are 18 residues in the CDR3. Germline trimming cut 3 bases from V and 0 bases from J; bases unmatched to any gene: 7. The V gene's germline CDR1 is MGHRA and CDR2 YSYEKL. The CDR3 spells CASSQRLAGGMSTDTQYF. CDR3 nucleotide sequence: TGCGCCAGCAGCCAGAGGCTAGCGGGGGGGATGAGCACAGATACGCAGTATTTT.

The CDR3 nucleotides read TGTGCCAGTAGTATGGAAGGGGGAAGGGCCGGGGAGCTGTTTTTT. It translates to CASSMEGGRAGELFF. The rearrangement uses TRBV19 and TRBJ2-2; possible D gene TRBD1, 6 bases. The CDR3 spans 15 residues. Trimming cost V 3 bases and J 6 bases, with 14 bases left between them. CDR1 LNHDA and CDR2 SQIVND come from the germline V gene (reference sequence).

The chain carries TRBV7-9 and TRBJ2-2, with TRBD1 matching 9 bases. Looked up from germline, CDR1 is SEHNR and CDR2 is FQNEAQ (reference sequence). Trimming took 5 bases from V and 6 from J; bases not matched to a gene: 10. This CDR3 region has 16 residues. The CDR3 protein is CASSQGGQGRSGELFF. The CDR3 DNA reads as TGTGCCAGCAGCCAAGGCGGACAGGGGCGTTCCGGGGAGCTGTTTTTT.

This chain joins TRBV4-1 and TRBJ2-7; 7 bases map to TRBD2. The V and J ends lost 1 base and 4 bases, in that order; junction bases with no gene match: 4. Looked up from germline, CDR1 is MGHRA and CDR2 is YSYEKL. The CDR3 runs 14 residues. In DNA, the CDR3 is TGCGCCAGCAGCCAAGGACCGGGGGGTTACGAGCAGTACGTC. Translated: CASSQGPGGYEQYV.

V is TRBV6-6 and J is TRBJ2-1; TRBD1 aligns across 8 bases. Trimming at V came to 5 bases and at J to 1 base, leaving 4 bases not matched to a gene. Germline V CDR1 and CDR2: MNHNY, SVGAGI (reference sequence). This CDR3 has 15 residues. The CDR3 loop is CASSGGQGSYNEQFF. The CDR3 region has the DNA TGTGCCAGCAGTGGCGGACAGGGATCCTACAATGAGCAGTTCTTC.